This TCR beta chain was found in a study of metastatic and nonmetastatic thyroid tumors. The wider study: Blood and tumor or nodule tissue repertoires from malignant and benign thyroid patients were compared. Study-wide points: It was reported that TCR beta diversity was significantly higher in malignant thyroid tumors than benign nodules, in blood and tumor.

Trimming left V 4 bases short and J 3 bases short, with 16 bases between. There are 16 residues in the CDR3. Germline V gene data show CDR1 as MNHNS and CDR2 as SASEGT. Per the authors' pipeline: CDR3 differences across clinicopathological groups were used to build a distant-metastasis classifier for papillary thyroid cancer. TCRdb re-called the PCR reads through MiXCR. The V and J calls come from TCRdb's annotation, not from the publication. The sample lists 25,000 to 35,000 clones; roughly 16% were seen once. Every patient underwent thyroid surgery untreated. A few counts support this clone. Its antigen is not identified.

The sequence was obtained from a female donor with papillary thyroid cancer or a benign thyroid nodule (not recorded which). Some clones in this sample may be carry-over from other donors' samples. The sequencing input was blood. The rearrangement links TRBV6-1 to TRBJ2-1; D possibly corresponds to TRBD1 (6 bases). Here the CDR3 DNA reads TGTGCCAGCAGTGGGGTTGGGGGCTTAATCTACAATGAGCAGTTCTTC. Its translation is CASSGVGGLIYNEQFF.